This TCR beta chain was profiled in a study of shared clonotypes between healthy human individuals. Study background: For every donor, three CD4 naive, three CD4 memory, two CD8 naive and one CD8 memory plates were used. Regarding the study as a whole: Non-shared clonotypes had lower generation probabilities than those shared by all four donors.

With regard to this clone: Its cognate antigen is unknown.

TCRdb keeps only in-frame clones here, not all; method: immunoSEQ multiplex PCR. Of some 2,500,000 clones in the sample, approximately 90% were seen once. CD4+ cells yielded CD45RA+ naive and CD45RA-negative memory subsets. V was clipped by 2 bases and J by 3 bases, with 23 bases between them. Per germline, CDR1 MDHEN and CDR2 SYDVKM. The CDR3 covers 19 residues. The sequencing input was naive CD4+ T cells from PBMCs. The sample's subset: CD45RA+ positively selected. The sequence came from a man aged 18 to 35 in good health. Some clones in this sample may be carry-over from other donors' samples. The chain recombines TRBV28 with TRBJ1-5; D is unresolved. The CDR3 DNA sequence: TGTGCCAGCAGTTTACATAAGCAGTCGGCAGACTCTTCCAATCAGCCCCAGCATTTT. Encoded protein: CASSLHKQSADSSNQPQHF.